The 25 T cell receptor beta chains in this list originate from one sample, sequenced in a study of regulatory dendritic cells for organ transplantation (dated by TCRdb to about 2017). Their cognate antigens are unknown. Libraries were built with the immunoSEQ multiplex PCR assay. TCRdb mirrors the immuneACCESS table, restricted to in-frame sequences. Some clones are absent from its copies; in checked studies, under half trace to an unresolved V gene, and the reason for the others is unknown. This sample lists under 15,000 clones; just under 80% were detected once. The ten largest clones add up to approximately 0.98% of the sample. Sorted T cell subsets were CFSE-labeled and co-cultured for around 5 days with allogeneic regulatory or mature dendritic cells at a 1:10 DC:T ratio. The material sequenced was naive CD8+ T cells from blood cultured with regulatory dendritic cells. The sample's cell subset or site label, decoded: CD45RA+ naive T cells. Receptor source: a human donor in good health.

This chain links TRBV10-3 with TRBJ1-2; weak D call: TRBD1 (5 bases). The CDR3 length is 19 residues. CDR1 is ENHRY and CDR2 is SYGVKD in the germline V gene. The V end lost 0 bases, the J end lost 2 bases, and 22 bases lay between the germline ends. The DNA for the CDR3 is TGTGCCATCAGTGAGTCGCTCTCGGTCGTTCCGGGACTGAACTATGGCTACACCTTC. Protein product: CAISESLSVVPGLNYGYTF.

This chain uses TRBV6-1 with TRBJ2-5; TRBD1 is a possible D gene (5 bases). CDR1 is MNHNS, CDR2 SASEGT, per germline. V was cut by 1 base and J by 9 bases, with 15 bases left in between. CDR3 size: 14 residues. CDR3 protein: CASSEEAGLRPQYF. CDR3 DNA: TGTGCCAGCAGTGAAGAGGCAGGGCTAAGGCCCCAGTACTTC.

This clone was observed a single time. The V gene is TRBV7-9, the J gene TRBJ2-2; 13 positions match TRBD2. This CDR3 has 18 residues. Germline V gene data show CDR1 as SEHNR and CDR2 as FQNEAQ (reference sequence). V trimming: 6 bases; J trimming: 1 base; junction bases outside the gene matches: 8. The CDR3 nucleotides read TGTGCCAGCAGATACCAACTAGCGGGGGGGCAGAACACCGGGGAGCTGTTTTTT. Its protein is CASRYQLAGGQNTGELFF.

The J gene is TRBJ2-3, the V gene TRBV7-9; 7 bases align to TRBD1. The CDR3 loop spans 14 amino acids. V was clipped by 3 bases and J by 5 bases; unmatched bases: 5. Germline V gene sequence: CDR1 SEHNR, CDR2 FQNEAQ (reference sequence). The CDR3 protein is CASSFPGQRDTQYF. The DNA for the CDR3 is TGTGCCAGCAGCTTCCCGGGACAGAGAGATACGCAGTATTTT.

The chain joins TRBV4-3 to TRBJ1-1, with TRBD1 matching over 8 bases. The CDR3 loop spans 15 amino acids. CDR1 is LGHNA, CDR2 YSLEER, per germline. With V trimmed by 3 bases and J by 3 bases, 6 bases remained unmatched. Here the CDR3 reads CASSHSGTGDTEAFF. In DNA form, the CDR3 reads TGCGCCAGCAGCCACTCCGGGACAGGAGACACTGAAGCTTTCTTT.

The rearrangement uses TRBV16 and TRBJ1-1; 8 bases match TRBD1. From germline, CDR1 is KGHSY and CDR2 FQNENV. The CDR3 extends over 15 amino acids. With V trimmed by 3 bases and J by 4 bases, 7 bases remained unmatched. CDR3 loop: CASSQFITGGTEAFF. The CDR3 bases are TGTGCCAGCAGCCAGTTTATTACAGGGGGCACTGAAGCTTTCTTT.

V is TRBV29-1 and J is TRBJ1-1; D may be TRBD1 (6 bases). This CDR3 has 14 residues. The V gene's germline CDR1 is SQVTM and CDR2 ANQGSEA. V dropped 5 bases and J dropped 6 bases, with 19 bases sitting between them. CDR3 loop: CSVTGYRDLAEAFF. The CDR3 DNA follows: TGCAGCGTTACGGGATACAGGGATCTGGCTGAAGCTTTCTTT.

V usage is TRBV7-8 and J usage is TRBJ2-3, with D tentatively TRBD2 (6 bases). Germline V CDR1 and CDR2: SGHVS, FQNEAQ. The CDR3 contains 16 residues. The V end was cut by 6 bases, the J end by 4 bases, with 20 bases between. The CDR3 reads CASSQALRGVADTQYF. DNA for the CDR3: TGTGCCAGCAGTCAAGCCCTGCGGGGTGTAGCAGATACGCAGTATTTT.

V is TRBV14 and J is TRBJ2-5; 9 bases match TRBD1. Germline assignment: CDR1 SGHDN and CDR2 FVKESK. CDR3 length: 15 amino acids. J gave up 5 bases and V 0 bases, and 4 bases lay outside the gene matches. The chain's CDR3 is CASSQEDRGWETQYF. The CDR3 region has the DNA TGTGCCAGCAGCCAAGAGGACAGGGGATGGGAGACCCAGTACTTC.

This chain links TRBV7-9 with TRBJ2-5, with unresolved D. The DNA end favors TRBJ2-7, so the J call may be wrong. The V gene's germline CDR1 is SEHNR and CDR2 FQNEAQ (reference sequence). This CDR3 has 11 residues. CDR3 amino acids: CASSGDYEQYF. CDR3 in DNA: TGTGCCAGCAGCGGGGACTACGAGCAGTACTTC.

The gene calls are TRBV5-6 and TRBJ2-3, with D tentatively TRBD1 (6 bases). Germline V CDR1 and CDR2: SGHDT, YYEEEE. Trimming stripped 4 bases from V and 2 bases from J, with 17 bases between. The CDR3 is 16 residues long. CDR3 in amino acids: CASSAPRDIITDTQYF. The CDR3 nucleotides are TGTGCCAGCAGCGCCCCCCGGGACATAATCACAGATACGCAGTATTTT.

The rearrangement uses TRBV4-1 and TRBJ1-1, with 7 bases that match TRBD1. The CDR3 is made up of 15 amino acids. CDR1 is MGHRA, CDR2 YSYEKL, per germline. V trimming: 4 bases; J trimming: 6 bases; junction bases outside the gene matches: 11. The CDR3 nucleotides are TGCGCCAGCAGCCTGTTGACAGGGCTAAAGGCTGAAGCTTTCTTT. Amino acids: CASSLLTGLKAEAFF.

The J gene is TRBJ2-7, the V gene TRBV23-1; D not resolved. Being an ORF, TRBV23-1 has a function that is uncertain. The CDR3 sequence is 10 residues long. The V end was cut by 7 bases, the J end by 3 bases, with 4 bases between. CDR3 sequence reads: CASTHYEQYF. As DNA, the CDR3 is TGCGCCAGCACCCACTACGAGCAGTACTTC.

The chain uses TRBV28 and TRBJ2-7; the match to TRBD1 covers 10 bases. The germline V gene has CDR1 MDHEN and CDR2 SYDVKM. The CDR3 is 14 residues long. V dropped 3 bases and J dropped 6; count of bases not matched to a gene: 5. The CDR3 here is CASSFDRGQGEQYF. The CDR3 bases are TGTGCCAGCAGTTTTGACAGGGGGCAAGGCGAGCAGTACTTC.

The rearrangement uses TRBV6-1 and TRBJ2-2; 8 nucleotides line up with TRBD2. The CDR3 extends over 15 amino acids. The ends lost 2 bases at V and 5 bases at J; junction bases unmatched: 4. The germline gives CDR1 MNHNS, CDR2 SASEGT. The DNA of the CDR3 is TGTGCCAGCAGTGAAAGGCGGGGGGCGACCGGGGAGCTGTTTTTT. Encoded protein: CASSERRGATGELFF.

CDR3 in DNA: TGCGCCAGCAATGGACAGGGTCAAAACTATGGCTACACCTTC. As protein: CASNGQGQNYGYTF. This chain joins TRBV10-2 and TRBJ1-2; 8 bases are shared with TRBD1. Germline V gene data show CDR1 as WSHSY and CDR2 as SAAADI. The CDR3 length is 14 residues. V lost 7 bases, J lost 2 bases, and 6 bases stayed unmatched.

The rearrangement links TRBV6-1 to TRBJ1-5, with 8 bases aligning to TRBD1. Germline trimming cut 6 bases from V and 1 base from J; bases unmatched to any gene: 5. The germline CDR1 and CDR2 sequences are MNHNS and SASEGT. CDR3 length equals 15 residues. The CDR3 DNA follows: TGTGCCAGCAGGGACAGGGTAGTAAGCAATCAGCCCCAGCATTTT. Translation: CASRDRVVSNQPQHF.

V and J are TRBV7-8 and TRBJ2-1; 9 bases match TRBD2. This CDR3 contains 15 residues. The V segment lost 2 bases and the J segment 5 bases; nucleotides outside the gene matches: 4. Germline loops: CDR1 SGHVS, CDR2 FQNEAQ. The CDR3, as DNA: TGTGCCAGCAGCTTAATAGCGGGGGCCCACAATGAGCAGTTCTTC. It is translated as CASSLIAGAHNEQFF.

The chain recombines TRBV4-3 with TRBJ2-3, with TRBD2 matching 16 bases. V gave up 3 bases and J gave up 4 bases; unmatched junction bases: 1. Germline V gene lookup returns CDR1 LGHNA and CDR2 YSLEER. The CDR3 is made up of 16 amino acids. The CDR3 reads CASSQGLAGGADTQYF. CDR3 nucleotide sequence: TGCGCCAGCAGCCAGGGACTAGCGGGGGGGGCAGATACGCAGTATTTT.

The chain's CDR3 is CASSYSARMNTEAFF. The CDR3 DNA is TGTGCCAGCAGTTACTCTGCCAGGATGAACACTGAAGCTTTCTTT. This chain joins TRBV6-5 and TRBJ1-1; D uncertain. V was pared by 0 bases and J by 0 bases, with 8 bases between. The CDR3 loop spans 15 amino acids. CDR1 MNHEY and CDR2 SVGAGI come from the germline V gene.

The chain uses TRBV5-4 and TRBJ1-1; 7 nucleotides align to TRBD1. The germline V gene encodes CDR1 SGHNT and CDR2 YYREEE (reference sequence). The CDR3 is 12 amino acids. V gave up 7 bases and J gave up 6 bases; unmatched junction bases: 6. The CDR3 reads CASAGTDAEAFF. The CDR3 DNA follows: TGTGCCAGCGCCGGGACAGATGCTGAAGCTTTCTTT. Supplemented by reference TRBV5-4 and TRBJ1-1, the full variable domain reads ETGVTQSPTHLIKTRGQQVTLRCSSQSGHNTVSWYQQALGQGPQFIFQYYREEENGRGNFPPRFSGLQFPNYSSELNVNALELDDSALYLCASAGTDAEAFFGQGTRLTVV.

V gene TRBV4-3 combines with J gene TRBJ1-2; 7 bases match TRBD1. The V segment lost 0 bases and the J segment 0 bases; nucleotides outside the gene matches: 4. This CDR3 has 16 amino acids. CDR1 is LGHNA, CDR2 YSLEER, per germline. The CDR3 DNA sequence: TGCGCCAGCAGCCAAGACTCAGGGGGAGCTAACTATGGCTACACCTTC. Translation: CASSQDSGGANYGYTF.

The V gene is TRBV6-1, the J gene TRBJ2-7; D remains unclear. The CDR3 contains 14 residues. CDR1 and CDR2 from the germline V gene are MNHNS and SASEGT. Deletions cut 1 base from V and 3 bases from J, with 10 bases between. As DNA, the CDR3 is TGTGCCAGCAGTGAAGTCGCAGAAATCTACGAGCAGTACTTC. It yields the protein CASSEVAEIYEQYF.

The V and J genes are TRBV19 and TRBJ2-7; 8 bases align to TRBD1. CDR3 length: 14 residues. Germline values: CDR1 LNHDA, CDR2 SQIVND (reference sequence). The V gene end was trimmed by 6 bases and the J gene end by 5 bases; junction bases not matched to a gene: 9. The CDR3 loop reads CASSTHRGFDEQYF. The CDR3 DNA is TGTGCCAGTAGCACCCACAGGGGGTTCGACGAGCAGTACTTC.

The chain links TRBV18 to TRBJ2-7; tentative D call: TRBD1 (5 bases). Germline assignment: CDR1 KGHSH and CDR2 LQKENI. The ends were cut back, 0 bases at V and 0 bases at J, with 9 bases in the middle. The CDR3 is 15 residues long. The CDR3 region has the DNA TGTGCCAGCTCACCACCCCAGGGTTCCTCCTACGAGCAGTACTTC. Translating gives CASSPPQGSSYEQYF.